These T cell receptor beta chains were read from a single sample in a study of OX40 agonist ivuxolimab in advanced cancers. TCRdb keeps only in-frame clones here, not all; method: immunoSEQ multiplex PCR. The data contain approximately 70,000 clones, over 60% of them singletons. This specimen was CD4+ or CD8+ T cells sorted from blood, taken in a trial of the OX40 agonist ivuxolimab. The origin of the receptors is an adult with an advanced solid tumor such as melanoma, head and neck, liver or kidney cancer. CDR3s include the opening cysteine and the closing phenylalanine or tryptophan. D genes are given only for firm matches. Not all rows give a size; the values are once, few, many and, for expanded clones, a class.

CDR3 DNA: TGCGCCAGCAGCTTCACAGTGCTCTATGGCTACACCTTC; CDR3 protein: CASSFTVLYGYTF; clone size: few; D gene: -; J gene: TRBJ1-2; V gene: TRBV5-1
CDR3 DNA: TGCGCCAGCAGCCCGAGGCAGGGTGTCTACAATGAGCAGTTCTTC; CDR3 protein: CASSPRQGVYNEQFF; clone size: -; D gene: -; J gene: TRBJ2-1; V gene: TRBV4-1
CDR3 DNA: TGTGCCAGCAGTGGAAGCGGGTGGGGGGCCTTAGAGAATTCACCCCTCCACTTT; CDR3 protein: CASSGSGWGALENSPLHF; clone size: -; D gene: -; J gene: TRBJ1-6; V gene: TRBV6-1
CDR3 DNA: TGTGCCAGCAGCTTGGTGGGAAACTCCTACAATGAGCAGTTCTTC; CDR3 protein: CASSLVGNSYNEQFF; clone size: -; D gene: -; J gene: TRBJ2-1; V gene: TRBV5-4
CDR3 DNA: TGCGCCAGCAGCTTTGCGACAGGGCTGGGGGAAGCTTTCTTT; CDR3 protein: CASSFATGLGEAFF; clone size: once; D gene: TRBD1; J gene: TRBJ1-1; V gene: TRBV5-1
CDR3 DNA: TGCGCCAGCAGGGCGCAGGGGGGGACTGAAGCTTTCTTT; CDR3 protein: CASRAQGGTEAFF; clone size: once; D gene: TRBD1; J gene: TRBJ1-1; V gene: TRBV10-2
CDR3 DNA: TGTGCCAGCAGCCCGGGACTCTACAATGAGCAGTTCTTC; CDR3 protein: CASSPGLYNEQFF; clone size: -; D gene: -; J gene: TRBJ2-1; V gene: TRBV14
CDR3 DNA: TGTGCCAGCAGCCCGGGACAGGGAGTTCAGCCCCAGCATTTT; CDR3 protein: CASSPGQGVQPQHF; clone size: -; D gene: TRBD1; J gene: TRBJ1-5; V gene: TRBV6-5
CDR3 DNA: TGTGCCAGTAGTATTCAAACGGCAGGGCCCCAGCATTTT; CDR3 protein: CASSIQTAGPQHF; clone size: -; D gene: -; J gene: TRBJ1-5; V gene: TRBV19
CDR3 DNA: TGTGCCAGCAGCTTCGGGGAACTCGTCCCCGGGGAGCTGTTTTTT; CDR3 protein: CASSFGELVPGELFF; clone size: -; D gene: -; J gene: TRBJ2-2; V gene: TRBV7-9
CDR3 DNA: TGCGCCAGCAGCCCTCTTAGCGGGGGGGCATTAACCCAGTACTTC; CDR3 protein: CASSPLSGGALTQYF; clone size: -; D gene: TRBD2; J gene: TRBJ2-5; V gene: TRBV4-1
CDR3 DNA: TGTGCCTGGAGTGACTATACCCAACCCGACAGGAGGGGCACTGAAGCTTTCTTT; CDR3 protein: CAWSDYTQPDRRGTEAFF; clone size: -; D gene: -; J gene: TRBJ1-1; V gene: TRBV30
CDR3 DNA: TGTGCCAGTAACTCCGACCGCGTAGTCAGCAATCAGCCCCAGCATTTT; CDR3 protein: CASNSDRVVSNQPQHF; clone size: -; D gene: -; J gene: TRBJ1-5; V gene: TRBV19
CDR3 DNA: TGTGCCAGCCTTACTGATTTCAATCAGCCCCAGCATTTT; CDR3 protein: CASLTDFNQPQHF; clone size: -; D gene: -; J gene: TRBJ1-5; V gene: TRBV28
CDR3 DNA: TGTGCCAGCAGCTTAGATCTTAGCACAGATACGCAGTATTTT; CDR3 protein: CASSLDLSTDTQYF; clone size: -; D gene: -; J gene: TRBJ2-3; V gene: TRBV7-6
CDR3 DNA: TGTGCCAGCAGCAAGGGACTAGCGGACCAAGAGACCCAGTACTTC; CDR3 protein: CASSKGLADQETQYF; clone size: -; D gene: TRBD2; J gene: TRBJ2-5; V gene: TRBV5-4
CDR3 DNA: TGTGCCAGCAGCGGGTCCGGGACTAGGGCAATTGAGCAGTTCTTC; CDR3 protein: CASSGSGTRAIEQFF; clone size: -; D gene: TRBD2; J gene: TRBJ2-1; V gene: TRBV9
CDR3 DNA: TGTGCCAGCAGCGGGGACTACCAGCCCCAGCATTTT; CDR3 protein: CASSGDYQPQHF; clone size: few; D gene: -; J gene: TRBJ1-5; V gene: TRBV2
CDR3 DNA: TGTGCCAGCAGCTTAGGGCTAGCGGGAAGCACAGATACGCAGTATTTT; CDR3 protein: CASSLGLAGSTDTQYF; clone size: -; D gene: TRBD2; J gene: TRBJ2-3; V gene: TRBV7-2
CDR3 DNA: TGCGCCAGCAAAGGGGTGGGTGAAAAACTGTTTTTT; CDR3 protein: CASKGVGEKLFF; clone size: -; D gene: -; J gene: TRBJ1-4; V gene: TRBV5-1
CDR3 DNA: TGTGCCAGCAGCCAAGTGGGGCTAGCGGGGAGCTACAATGAGCAGTTCTTC; CDR3 protein: CASSQVGLAGSYNEQFF; clone size: -; D gene: TRBD2; J gene: TRBJ2-1; V gene: TRBV4-2
CDR3 DNA: TGTGCCAGCACCGAGGGGACAGGGGACTACGAGCAGTACTTC; CDR3 protein: CASTEGTGDYEQYF; clone size: -; D gene: TRBD1; J gene: TRBJ2-7; V gene: TRBV2
CDR3 DNA: TGTGCCAGCAGCCAAGATTTGGGACAGGGTATAATTAGCTATGGCTACACCTTC; CDR3 protein: CASSQDLGQGIISYGYTF; clone size: -; D gene: TRBD1; J gene: TRBJ1-2; V gene: TRBV4-2